This paragraph reports one T cell receptor beta chain. The data belong to a study of blood T cell repertoires in COVID-19. Study context: Some COVID-19 samples were acute and others convalescent; all came from the United States, Italy and Spain.

In the authors' workflow: It was from reference gene primer amplification that nucleated cell counts were estimated. Clones were sequenced by immunoSEQ multiplex PCR, and TCRdb holds only the in-frame ones, with some missing. Clone size and V and J calls were adopted from that table, with D and trimming inferred from the DNA. The data show approximately 90,000 clones, more than 60% seen once. Germline-derived CDR1 and CDR2 are DFQATT and SNEGSKA (reference sequence). The ends lost 3 bases at V and 2 bases at J; junction bases unmatched: 8. There are 15 residues in the CDR3. The clonotype comes from a human donor in a cohort sampled during active COVID-19. The sequenced material came from peripheral blood. V and J are TRBV20-1 and TRBJ2-7; 9 bases align to TRBD2. The CDR3 sequence: CSASGGSSGTYEQYF. The CDR3 DNA is TGCAGTGCTAGTGGTGGCTCTAGCGGGACCTACGAGCAGTACTTC.